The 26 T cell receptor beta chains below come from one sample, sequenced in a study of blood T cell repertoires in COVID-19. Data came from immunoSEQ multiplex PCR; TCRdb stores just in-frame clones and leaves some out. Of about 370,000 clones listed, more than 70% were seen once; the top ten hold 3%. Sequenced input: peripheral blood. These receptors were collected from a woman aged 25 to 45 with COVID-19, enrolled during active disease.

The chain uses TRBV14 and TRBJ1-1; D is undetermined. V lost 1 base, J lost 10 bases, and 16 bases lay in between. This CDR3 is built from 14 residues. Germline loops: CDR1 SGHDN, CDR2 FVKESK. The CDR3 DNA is TGTGCCAGCAGCCAAGGATCCGGGAGGGCGAGAGCTTTCTTT. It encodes CASSQGSGRARAFF.

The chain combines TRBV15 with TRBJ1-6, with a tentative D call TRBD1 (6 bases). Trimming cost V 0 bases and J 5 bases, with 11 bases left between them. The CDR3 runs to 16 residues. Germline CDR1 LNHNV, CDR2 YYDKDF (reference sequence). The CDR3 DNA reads TGTGCCACCAGCAGAGAAGGACAGCCGGATAATTCACCCCTCCACTTT. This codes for CATSREGQPDNSPLHF.

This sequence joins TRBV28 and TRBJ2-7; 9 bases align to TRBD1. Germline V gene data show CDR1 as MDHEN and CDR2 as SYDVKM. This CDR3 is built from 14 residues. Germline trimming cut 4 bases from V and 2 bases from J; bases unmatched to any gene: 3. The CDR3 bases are TGTGCCAGCAGTTCGGACAGGGGTCCCTACGAGCAGTACGTC. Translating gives CASSSDRGPYEQYV.

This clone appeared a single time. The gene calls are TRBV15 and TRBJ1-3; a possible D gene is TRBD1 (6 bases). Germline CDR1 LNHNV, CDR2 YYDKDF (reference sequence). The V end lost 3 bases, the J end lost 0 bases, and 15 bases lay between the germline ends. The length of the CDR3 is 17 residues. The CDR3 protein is CATSSLQGLSSGNTIYF. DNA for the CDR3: TGTGCCACCAGCAGCTTACAGGGCTTATCCTCTGGAAACACCATATATTTT.

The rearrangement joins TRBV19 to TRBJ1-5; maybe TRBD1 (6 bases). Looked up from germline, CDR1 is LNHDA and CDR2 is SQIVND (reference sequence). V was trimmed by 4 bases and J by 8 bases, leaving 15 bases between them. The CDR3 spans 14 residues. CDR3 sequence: CASSTGHRVKPQHF. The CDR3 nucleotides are TGTGCCAGTAGTACGGGACATAGGGTCAAGCCCCAGCATTTT.

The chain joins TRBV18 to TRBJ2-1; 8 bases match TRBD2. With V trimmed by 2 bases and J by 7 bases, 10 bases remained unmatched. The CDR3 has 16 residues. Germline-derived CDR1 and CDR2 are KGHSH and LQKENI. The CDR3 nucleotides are TGTGCCAGCTCACCAGAGAGGACGGGAGGGCGTAATGAGCAGTTCTTC. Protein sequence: CASSPERTGGRNEQFF.

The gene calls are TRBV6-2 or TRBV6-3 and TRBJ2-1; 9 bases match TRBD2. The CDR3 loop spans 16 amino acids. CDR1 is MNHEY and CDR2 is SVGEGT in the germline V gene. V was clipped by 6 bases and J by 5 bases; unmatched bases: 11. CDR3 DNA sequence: TGTGCCAGCAGCCGACGATGGCGGGAGGGCCACAATGAGCAGTTCTTC. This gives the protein CASSRRWREGHNEQFF.

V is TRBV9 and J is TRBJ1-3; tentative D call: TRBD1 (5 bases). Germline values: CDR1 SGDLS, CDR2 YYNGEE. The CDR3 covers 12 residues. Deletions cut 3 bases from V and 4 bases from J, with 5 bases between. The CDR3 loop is CASSGTGNTIYF. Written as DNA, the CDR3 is TGTGCCAGCAGCGGGACAGGAAACACCATATATTTT. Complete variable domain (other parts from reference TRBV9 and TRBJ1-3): DSGVTQTPKHLITATGQRVTLRCSPRSGDLSVYWYQQSLDQGLQFLIQYYNGEERAKGNILERFSAQQFPDLHSELNLSSLELGDSALYFCASSGTGNTIYFGEGSWLTVV.

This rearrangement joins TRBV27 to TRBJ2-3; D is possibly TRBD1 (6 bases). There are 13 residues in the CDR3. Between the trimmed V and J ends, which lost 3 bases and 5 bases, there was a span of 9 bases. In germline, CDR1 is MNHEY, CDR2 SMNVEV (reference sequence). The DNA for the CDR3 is TGTGCCAGCAGTTTCACAGGGATAGATACGCAGTATTTT. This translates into CASSFTGIDTQYF.

For the CDR3, the DNA is TGTGCCAGCAGCGTAAAGACCCAACGTCGGGACGGGCAGGGGGCGCCTGGGGCCAACGTCCTGACTTTC. Amino acid sequence: CASSVKTQRRDGQGAPGANVLTF. The chain carries TRBV9 and TRBJ2-6; 8 bases map to TRBD1. The CDR3 is made up of 23 amino acids. Trimming cost V 1 base and J 2 bases; bases outside gene matches: 23. Germline CDR1 is SGDLS and CDR2 is YYNGEE. Variable domain in full (rest from reference TRBV9 and TRBJ2-6): DSGVTQTPKHLITATGQRVTLRCSPRSGDLSVYWYQQSLDQGLQFLIQYYNGEERAKGNILERFSAQQFPDLHSELNLSSLELGDSALYFCASSVKTQRRDGQGAPGANVLTFGAGSRLTVL.

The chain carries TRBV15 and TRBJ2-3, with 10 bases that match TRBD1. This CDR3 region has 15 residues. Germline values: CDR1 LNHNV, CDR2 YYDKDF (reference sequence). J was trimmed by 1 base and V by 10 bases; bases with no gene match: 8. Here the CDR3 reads CAISVGTGGTDTQYF. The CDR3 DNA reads TGTGCCATCTCCGTTGGGACAGGGGGCACAGATACGCAGTATTTT.

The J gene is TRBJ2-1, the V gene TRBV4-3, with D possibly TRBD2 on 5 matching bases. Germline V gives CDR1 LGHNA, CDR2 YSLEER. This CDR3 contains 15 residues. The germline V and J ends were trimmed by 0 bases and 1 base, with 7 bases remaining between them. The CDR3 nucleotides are TGCGCCAGCAGCCAAGAGCGGGTATCCTACAATGAGCAGTTCTTC. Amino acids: CASSQERVSYNEQFF.

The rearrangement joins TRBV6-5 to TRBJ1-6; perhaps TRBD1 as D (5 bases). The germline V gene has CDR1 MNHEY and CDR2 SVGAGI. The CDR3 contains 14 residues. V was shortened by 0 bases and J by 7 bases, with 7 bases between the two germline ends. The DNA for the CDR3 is TGTGCCAGCAGTTACTCGCGGGGGAATTCACCCCTCCACTTT. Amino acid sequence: CASSYSRGNSPLHF.

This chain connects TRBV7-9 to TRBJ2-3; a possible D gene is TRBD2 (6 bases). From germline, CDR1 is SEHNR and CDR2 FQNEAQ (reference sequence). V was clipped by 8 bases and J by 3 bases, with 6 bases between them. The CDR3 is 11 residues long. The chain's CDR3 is CASAGTDTQYF. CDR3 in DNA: TGTGCCAGCGCGGGGACAGATACGCAGTATTTT.

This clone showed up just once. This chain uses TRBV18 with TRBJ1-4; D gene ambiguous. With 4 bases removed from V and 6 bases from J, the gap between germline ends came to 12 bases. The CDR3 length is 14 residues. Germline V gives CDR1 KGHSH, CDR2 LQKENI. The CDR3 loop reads CASSLGERDEKLFF. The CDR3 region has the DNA TGTGCCAGCTCACTAGGCGAGAGGGATGAAAAACTGTTTTTT.

The CDR3 bases are TGTGCCAGCAGAGGACTGGGAGGGGGAAGCTACGAGCAGTACGTC. Residues: CASRGLGGGSYEQYV. The genes are TRBV6-5 and TRBJ2-7; perhaps TRBD2 as D (7 bases). The V and J ends lost 6 bases and 3 bases respectively, with 18 bases between them. This CDR3 spans 15 amino acids. The germline gives CDR1 MNHEY, CDR2 SVGAGI.

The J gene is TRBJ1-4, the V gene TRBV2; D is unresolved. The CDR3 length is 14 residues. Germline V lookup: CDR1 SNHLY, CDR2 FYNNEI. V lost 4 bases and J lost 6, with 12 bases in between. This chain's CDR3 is CASSVSPTDEKLFF. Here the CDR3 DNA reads TGTGCCAGCAGTGTTTCACCCACGGATGAAAAACTGTTTTTT. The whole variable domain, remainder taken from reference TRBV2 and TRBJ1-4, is EPEVTQTPSHQVTQMGQEVILRCVPISNHLYFYWYRQILGQKVEFLVSFYNNEISEKSEIFDDQFSVERPDGSNFTLKIRSTKLEDSAMYFCASSVSPTDEKLFFGSGTQLSVL.

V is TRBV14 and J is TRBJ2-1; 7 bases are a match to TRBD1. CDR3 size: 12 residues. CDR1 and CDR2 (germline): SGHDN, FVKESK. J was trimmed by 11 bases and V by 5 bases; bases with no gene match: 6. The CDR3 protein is CASSVGGFQQFF. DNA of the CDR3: TGTGCCAGCAGCGTAGGGGGCTTTCAGCAGTTCTTC.

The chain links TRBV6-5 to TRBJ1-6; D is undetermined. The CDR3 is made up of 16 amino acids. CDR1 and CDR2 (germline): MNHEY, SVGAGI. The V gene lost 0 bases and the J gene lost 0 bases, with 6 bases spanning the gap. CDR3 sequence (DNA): TGTGCCAGCAGTTACTCGAGGAGCTCCTATAATTCACCCCTCCACTTT. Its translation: CASSYSRSSYNSPLHF.

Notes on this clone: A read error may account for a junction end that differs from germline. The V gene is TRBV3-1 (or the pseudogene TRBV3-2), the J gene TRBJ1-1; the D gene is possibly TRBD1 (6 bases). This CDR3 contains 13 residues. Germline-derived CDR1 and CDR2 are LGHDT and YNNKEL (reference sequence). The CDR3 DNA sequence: TGTGCCAGCAGACAAGGGGGGGACACTGAAGCTTTCTTT. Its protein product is CASRQGGDTEAFF.

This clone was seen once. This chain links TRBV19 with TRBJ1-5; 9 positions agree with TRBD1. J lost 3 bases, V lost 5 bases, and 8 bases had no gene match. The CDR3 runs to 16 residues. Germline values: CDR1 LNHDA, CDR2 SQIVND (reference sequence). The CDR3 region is CASSFLDRGPNQPQHF. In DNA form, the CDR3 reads TGTGCCAGTAGTTTCTTGGACAGGGGACCCAATCAGCCCCAGCATTTT.

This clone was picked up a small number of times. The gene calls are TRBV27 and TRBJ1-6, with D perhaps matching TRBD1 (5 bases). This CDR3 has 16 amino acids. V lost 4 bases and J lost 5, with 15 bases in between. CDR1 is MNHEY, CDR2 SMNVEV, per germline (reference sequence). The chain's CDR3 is CASSSGGGINNSPLHF. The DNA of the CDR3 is TGTGCCAGCAGTTCCGGGGGAGGGATTAATAATTCACCCCTCCACTTT.

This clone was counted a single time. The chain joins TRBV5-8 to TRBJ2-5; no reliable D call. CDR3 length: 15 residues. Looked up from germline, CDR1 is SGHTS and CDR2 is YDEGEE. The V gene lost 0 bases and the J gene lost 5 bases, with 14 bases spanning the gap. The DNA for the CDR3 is TGTGCCAGCAGCTTGGAGTTGGTCTATAAGGAGACCCAGTACTTC. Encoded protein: CASSLELVYKETQYF.

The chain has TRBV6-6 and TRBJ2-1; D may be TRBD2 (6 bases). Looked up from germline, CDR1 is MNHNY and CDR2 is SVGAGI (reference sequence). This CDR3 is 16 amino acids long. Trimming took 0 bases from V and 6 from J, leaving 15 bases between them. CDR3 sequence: CASSYSRGGVTNEQFF. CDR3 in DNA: TGTGCCAGCAGTTACTCGAGGGGCGGGGTAACCAATGAGCAGTTCTTC.

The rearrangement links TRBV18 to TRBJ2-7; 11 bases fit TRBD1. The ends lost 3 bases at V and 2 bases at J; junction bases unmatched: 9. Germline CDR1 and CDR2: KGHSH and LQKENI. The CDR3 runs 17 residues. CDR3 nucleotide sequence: TGTGCCAGCTCACCCCGCGCCGGGACAGGGGGTGCCTACGAGCAGTACGTC. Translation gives CASSPRAGTGGAYEQYV.

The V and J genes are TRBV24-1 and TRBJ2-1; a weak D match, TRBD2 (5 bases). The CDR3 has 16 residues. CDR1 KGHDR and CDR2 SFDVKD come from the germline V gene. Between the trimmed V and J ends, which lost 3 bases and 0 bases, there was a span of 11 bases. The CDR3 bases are TGTGCCACCAGTGATGCTAGCAAGCCCTCCTACAATGAGCAGTTCTTC. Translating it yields CATSDASKPSYNEQFF.